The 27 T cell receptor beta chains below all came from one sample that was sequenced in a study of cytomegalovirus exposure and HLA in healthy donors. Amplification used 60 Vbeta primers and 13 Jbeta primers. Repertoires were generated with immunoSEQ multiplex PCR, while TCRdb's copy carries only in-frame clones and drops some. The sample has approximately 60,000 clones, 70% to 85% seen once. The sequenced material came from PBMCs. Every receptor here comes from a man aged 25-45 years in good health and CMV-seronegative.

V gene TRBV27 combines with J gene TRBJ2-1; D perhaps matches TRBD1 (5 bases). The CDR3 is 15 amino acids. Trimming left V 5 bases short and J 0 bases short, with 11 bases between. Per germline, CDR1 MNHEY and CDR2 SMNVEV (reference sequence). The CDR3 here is CASSHRFTSYNEQFF. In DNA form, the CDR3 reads TGTGCCAGCAGTCACAGGTTCACCTCCTACAATGAGCAGTTCTTC.

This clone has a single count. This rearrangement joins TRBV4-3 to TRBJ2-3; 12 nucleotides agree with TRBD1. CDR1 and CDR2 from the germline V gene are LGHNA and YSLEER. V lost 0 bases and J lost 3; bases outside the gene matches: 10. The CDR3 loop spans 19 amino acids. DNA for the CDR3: TGCGCCAGCAGCCAAGATTGGGACAGGGGGCGGGAGTCGACAGATACGCAGTATTTT. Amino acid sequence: CASSQDWDRGRESTDTQYF.

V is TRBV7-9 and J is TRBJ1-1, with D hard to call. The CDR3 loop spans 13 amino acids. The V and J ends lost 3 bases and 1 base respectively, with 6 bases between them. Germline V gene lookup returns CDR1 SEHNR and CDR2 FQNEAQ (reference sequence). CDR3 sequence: CASSFTENTEAFF. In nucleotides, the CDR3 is TGTGCCAGCAGCTTTACAGAGAACACTGAAGCTTTCTTT.

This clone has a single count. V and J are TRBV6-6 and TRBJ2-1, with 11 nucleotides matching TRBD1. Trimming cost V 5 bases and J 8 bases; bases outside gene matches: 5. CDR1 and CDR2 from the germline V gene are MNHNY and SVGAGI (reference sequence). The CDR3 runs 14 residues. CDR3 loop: CASSPRTGGDEQFF. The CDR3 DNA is TGTGCCAGCAGTCCAAGGACAGGGGGCGATGAGCAGTTCTTC.

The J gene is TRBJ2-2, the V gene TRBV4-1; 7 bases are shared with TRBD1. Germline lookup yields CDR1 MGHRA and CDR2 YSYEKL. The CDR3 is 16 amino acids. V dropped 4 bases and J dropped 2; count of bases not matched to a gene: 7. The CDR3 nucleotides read TGCGCCAGCAGCCCCCGGGACAGCTACAACACCGGGGAGCTGTTTTTT. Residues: CASSPRDSYNTGELFF.

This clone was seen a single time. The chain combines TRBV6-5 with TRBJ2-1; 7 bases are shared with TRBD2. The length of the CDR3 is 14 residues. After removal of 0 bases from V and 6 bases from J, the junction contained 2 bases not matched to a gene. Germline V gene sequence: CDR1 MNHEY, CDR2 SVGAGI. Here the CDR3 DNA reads TGTGCCAGCAGTTACTCCCGGGAGGTCAATGAGCAGTTCTTC. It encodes CASSYSREVNEQFF.

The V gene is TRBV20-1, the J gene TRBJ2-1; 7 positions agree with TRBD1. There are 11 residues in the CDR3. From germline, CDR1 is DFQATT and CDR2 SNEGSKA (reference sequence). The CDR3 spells CIQGLEFEQFF. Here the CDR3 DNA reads TGCATACAGGGGCTTGAATTTGAGCAGTTCTTC.

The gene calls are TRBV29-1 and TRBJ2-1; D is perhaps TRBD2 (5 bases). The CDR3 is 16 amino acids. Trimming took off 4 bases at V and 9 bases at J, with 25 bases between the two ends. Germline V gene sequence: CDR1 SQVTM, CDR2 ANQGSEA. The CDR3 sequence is CSVGGSGSLRVGEQFF. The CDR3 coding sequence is TGCAGCGTTGGAGGAAGCGGCTCTCTCCGAGTTGGTGAGCAGTTCTTC.

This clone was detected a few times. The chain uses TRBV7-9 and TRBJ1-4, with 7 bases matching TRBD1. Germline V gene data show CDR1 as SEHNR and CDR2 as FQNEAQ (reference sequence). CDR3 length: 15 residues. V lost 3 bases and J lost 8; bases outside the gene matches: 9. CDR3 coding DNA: TGTGCCAGCAGCTTCAACAGGGGAGGAAAGGAAAAACTGTTTTTT. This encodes CASSFNRGGKEKLFF.

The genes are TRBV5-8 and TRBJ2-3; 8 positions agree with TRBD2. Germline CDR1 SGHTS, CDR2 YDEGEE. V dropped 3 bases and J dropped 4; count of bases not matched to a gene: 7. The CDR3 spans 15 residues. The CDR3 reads CASSSREGLADTQYF. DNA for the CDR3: TGTGCCAGCAGCTCCCGGGAGGGCCTGGCAGATACGCAGTATTTT.

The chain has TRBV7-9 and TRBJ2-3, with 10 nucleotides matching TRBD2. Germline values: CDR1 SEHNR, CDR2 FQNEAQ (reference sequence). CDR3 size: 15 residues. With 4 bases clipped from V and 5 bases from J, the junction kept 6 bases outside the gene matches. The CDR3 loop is CASSSQRGGIDTQYF. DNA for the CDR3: TGTGCCAGCAGCTCCCAGCGGGGGGGTATAGATACGCAGTATTTT.

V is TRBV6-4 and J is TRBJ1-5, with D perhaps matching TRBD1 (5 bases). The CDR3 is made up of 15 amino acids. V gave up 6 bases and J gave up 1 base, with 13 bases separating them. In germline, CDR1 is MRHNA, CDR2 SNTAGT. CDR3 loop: CASSRSGGSNQPQHF. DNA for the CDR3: TGTGCCAGCAGCCGATCGGGGGGAAGCAATCAGCCCCAGCATTTT.

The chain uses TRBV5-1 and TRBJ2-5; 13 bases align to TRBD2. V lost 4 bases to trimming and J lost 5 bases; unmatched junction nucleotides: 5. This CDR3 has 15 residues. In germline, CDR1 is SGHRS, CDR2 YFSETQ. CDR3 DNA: TGCGCCAGCAGCCTCGGGACTAGCGGGGTGGAGACCCAGTACTTC. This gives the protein CASSLGTSGVETQYF.

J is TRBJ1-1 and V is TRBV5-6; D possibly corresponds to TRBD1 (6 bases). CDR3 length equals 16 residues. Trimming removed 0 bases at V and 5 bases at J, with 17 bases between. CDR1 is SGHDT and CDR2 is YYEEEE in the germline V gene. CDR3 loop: CASSLEGGPRVTEAFF. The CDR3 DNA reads TGTGCCAGCAGCTTGGAGGGGGGGCCACGGGTTACTGAAGCTTTCTTT. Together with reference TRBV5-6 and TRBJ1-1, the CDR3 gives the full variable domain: DAGVTQSPTHLIKTRGQQVTLRCSPKSGHDTVSWYQQALGQGPQFIFQYYEEEERQRGNFPDRFSGHQFPNYSSELNVNALLLGDSALYLCASSLEGGPRVTEAFFGQGTRLTVV.

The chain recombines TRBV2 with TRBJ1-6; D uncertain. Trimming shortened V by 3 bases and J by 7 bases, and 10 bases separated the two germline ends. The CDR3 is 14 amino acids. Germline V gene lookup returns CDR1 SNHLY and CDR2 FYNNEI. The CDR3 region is CASSDRQRNSPLHF. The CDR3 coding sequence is TGTGCCAGCAGTGATCGCCAGCGGAATTCACCCCTCCACTTT.

In nucleotides, the CDR3 is TGTGCCAGCAGCTATCTGGGGGACAGGAAAAGATACTTC. Translated: CASSYLGDRKRYF. This chain joins TRBV13 and TRBJ2-7; 8 positions match TRBD1. CDR1 is PRHDT, CDR2 FYEKMQ, per germline (reference sequence). The trim removed 4 bases at V and 13 bases at J, leaving 12 bases unmatched. This CDR3 contains 13 residues.

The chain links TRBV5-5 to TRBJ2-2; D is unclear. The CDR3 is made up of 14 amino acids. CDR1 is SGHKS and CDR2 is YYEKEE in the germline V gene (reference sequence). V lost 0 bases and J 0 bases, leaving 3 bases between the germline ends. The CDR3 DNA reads TGTGCCAGCAGCTTGGACACGAACACCGGGGAGCTGTTTTTT. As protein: CASSLDTNTGELFF. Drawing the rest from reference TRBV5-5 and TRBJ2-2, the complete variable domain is DAGVTQSPTHLIKTRGQQVTLRCSPISGHKSVSWYQQVLGQGPQFIFQYYEKEERGRGNFPDRFSARQFPNYSSELNVNALLLGDSALYLCASSLDTNTGELFFGEGSRLTVL.

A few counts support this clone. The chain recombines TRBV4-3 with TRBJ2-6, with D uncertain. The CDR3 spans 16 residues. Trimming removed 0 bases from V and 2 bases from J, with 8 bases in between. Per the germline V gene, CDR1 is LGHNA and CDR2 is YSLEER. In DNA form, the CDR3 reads TGCGCCAGCAGCCAAGATAGAGGTACTGGGGCCAACGTCCTGACTTTC. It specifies CASSQDRGTGANVLTF.

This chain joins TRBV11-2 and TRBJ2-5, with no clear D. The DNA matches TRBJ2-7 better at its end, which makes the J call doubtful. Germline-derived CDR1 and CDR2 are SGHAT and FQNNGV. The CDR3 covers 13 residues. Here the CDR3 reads CASSLGSNYEQYF. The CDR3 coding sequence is TGTGCCAGCAGCTTAGGGTCCAACTACGAGCAGTACTTC.

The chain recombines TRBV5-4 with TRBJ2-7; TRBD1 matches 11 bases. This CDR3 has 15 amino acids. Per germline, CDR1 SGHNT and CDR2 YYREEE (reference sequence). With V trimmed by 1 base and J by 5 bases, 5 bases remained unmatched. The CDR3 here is CASSLFGDRGDEQYF. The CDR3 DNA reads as TGTGCCAGCAGCTTGTTCGGGGACAGGGGGGACGAGCAGTACTTC. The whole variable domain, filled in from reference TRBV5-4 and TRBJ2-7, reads ETGVTQSPTHLIKTRGQQVTLRCSSQSGHNTVSWYQQALGQGPQFIFQYYREEENGRGNFPPRFSGLQFPNYSSELNVNALELDDSALYLCASSLFGDRGDEQYFGPGTRLTVT.

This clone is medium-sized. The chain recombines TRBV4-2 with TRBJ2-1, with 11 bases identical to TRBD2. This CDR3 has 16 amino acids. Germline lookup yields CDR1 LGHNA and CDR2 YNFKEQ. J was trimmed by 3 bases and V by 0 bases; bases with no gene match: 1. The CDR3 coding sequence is TGTGCCAGCAGCCAAGATGGGACTAGCGGCTACAATGAGCAGTTCTTC. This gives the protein CASSQDGTSGYNEQFF.

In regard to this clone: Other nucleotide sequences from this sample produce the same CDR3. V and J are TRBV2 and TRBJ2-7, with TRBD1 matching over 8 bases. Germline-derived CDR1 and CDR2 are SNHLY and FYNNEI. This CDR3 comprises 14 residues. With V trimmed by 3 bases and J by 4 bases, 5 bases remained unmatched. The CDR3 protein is CASSDGTGLYEQYF. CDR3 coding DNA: TGTGCCAGCAGTGATGGGACAGGCCTTTACGAGCAGTACTTC.

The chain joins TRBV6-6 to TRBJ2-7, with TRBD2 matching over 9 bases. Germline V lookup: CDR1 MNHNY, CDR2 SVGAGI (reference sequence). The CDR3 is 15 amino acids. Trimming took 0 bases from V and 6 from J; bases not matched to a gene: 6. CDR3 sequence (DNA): TGTGCCAGCAGTTACTCGACTAGCGGAGGGCTCGAGCAGTACTTC. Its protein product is CASSYSTSGGLEQYF.

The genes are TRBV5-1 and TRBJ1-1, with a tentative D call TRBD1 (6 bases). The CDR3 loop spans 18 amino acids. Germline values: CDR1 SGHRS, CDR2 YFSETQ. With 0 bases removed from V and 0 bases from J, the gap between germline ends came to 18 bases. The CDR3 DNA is TGCGCCAGCAGCTTGGGCAGGGGCCTAACGACTTTGAACACTGAAGCTTTCTTT. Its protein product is CASSLGRGLTTLNTEAFF.

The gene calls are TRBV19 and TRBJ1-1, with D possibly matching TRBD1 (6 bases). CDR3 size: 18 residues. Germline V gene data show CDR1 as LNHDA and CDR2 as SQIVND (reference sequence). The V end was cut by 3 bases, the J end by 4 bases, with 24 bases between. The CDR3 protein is CASSMGLSRAGEGTEAFF. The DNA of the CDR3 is TGTGCCAGTAGTATGGGCTTGAGTCGGGCAGGGGAAGGCACTGAAGCTTTCTTT.

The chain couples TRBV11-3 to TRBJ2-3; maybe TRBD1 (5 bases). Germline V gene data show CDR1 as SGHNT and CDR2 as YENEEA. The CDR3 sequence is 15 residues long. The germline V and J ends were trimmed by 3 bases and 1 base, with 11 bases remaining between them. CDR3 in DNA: TGTGCCAGCAGCTTCCCGTGGGGCCGCACAGATACGCAGTATTTT. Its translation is CASSFPWGRTDTQYF.

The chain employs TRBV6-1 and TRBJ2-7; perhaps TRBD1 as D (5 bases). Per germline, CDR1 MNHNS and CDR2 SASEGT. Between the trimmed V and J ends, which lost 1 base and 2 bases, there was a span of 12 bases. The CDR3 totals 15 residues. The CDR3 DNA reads TGTGCCAGCAGTGAAGAGATGGGGCAGGCCTACGAGCAGTACTTC. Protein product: CASSEEMGQAYEQYF.